The source of this T cell receptor (beta chain) is a study of cytomegalovirus exposure and HLA in healthy donors (dated 2017 in TCRdb). As for the study more broadly: An earlier analysis of approximately 640 of the donors reported more than 250 Gb of sequence data and around 120 million unique TCR beta sequences from about 200 million T cells. About 300 gigabases of sequencing data and around 85 million unique TCR sequences made up an early release that covered nearly 650 HLA-typed donors. Among the approximately 400 genotyped donors, about 83% belonged to the genetic ancestry cluster associated with self-reported Caucasian donors. The aim of the study was to test whether cataloging public T cell receptors could identify signatures of past pathogen exposure. Using immunosequencing, the study profiled T cell repertoires from 500 to 800 subjects and related those repertoires to cytomegalovirus serostatus. In addition to the first cohort of hundreds of subjects, a separate validation cohort of some 120 different subjects was used. High-throughput TCR immunosequencing, statistical association of individual TCRs with disease status, and machine learning were combined to predict cytomegalovirus infection status. In a later analysis, previously published TCR beta repertoires from 666 donors were re-analyzed and high-resolution HLA genotyping was added so that TCR occurrence patterns could be studied. Rather than using new phenotypic data, the later analysis identified candidate immune exposures from TCR beta sequences and from how often those sequences occurred across donors. To decide whether each TCR beta V gene segment behaved as functional or pseudogenic, an earlier analysis of some 540 of the donors relied on high-throughput TCR beta sequencing. Alongside the repertoire data, information on donor age, sex, ethnicity and CMV serostatus was compiled. A later genetic analysis used genome-wide SNP genotypes for about 65% of the roughly 670 donors, treating that subset as a discovery cohort. Every repertoire in the discovery cohort had been generated on one and the same sequencing platform. HLA typing covered class I and class II loci at four-digit resolution. The number of donors typed differed by locus, with roughly 629-640 for A, B, C, DRB1 and DQB1, around 520 for DQA1, nearly 610 for DPA1, and approximately 470 for DPB1. Roughly 5 DR-DQ haplotypes were handled as single units for association and clustering because linkage in the cohort was strong. Among some 400 genotyped donors of the cohort, an average of approximately 240,000 unique TCR beta nucleotide sequences was sequenced per donor, of which 15% to 20% were non-productive.

The germline V end is reduced by 5 bases and the J end by 1 base; junction bases left unmatched: 6. The CDR3 has 15 amino acids, counting the end cysteine and phenylalanine. Just CDR3 DNA is preserved here, 45 bases in frame from base 1. CDR1 and CDR2 (SGHTA, FQGNSA) derive from the germline V gene. In total, fewer than 750 healthy bone marrow donors made up the cohort. All cohort members were sampled while nominally healthy, although unrecorded immune exposures were likely present. The donor tested CMV seronegative and was one of the 352 seronegative cohort members. A peripheral blood sample was collected from each donor, and TCR beta sequencing was performed on peripheral blood mononuclear cells. The Qiagen DNeasy Blood Extraction Kit was used to extract genomic DNA from the blood cell samples. Here is what the overall study found, with its caveats: In an earlier analysis of a few hundred of the donors, most TCR beta V segments were observed in productive rearrangements about 87% or about 30% of the time, broadly matching IMGT annotations. The earlier analysis of approximately 540 of the donors excluded about 16 rarely observed V segments, including chromosome 9 orphons, because counts were too low. Most CMV-associated TCR beta chains appeared to be HLA-restricted in a later analysis, and the HLA associations seemed to be driven largely by CMV exposure. A later genetic analysis reported fewer N-insertions in productive TCRs among donors in an Asian-associated ancestry cluster than the roughly 650-donor mean. According to the authors, the approach could potentially be generalized to other disease states and immunological phenotypes. HLA typing was unavailable for some donors at each locus, so association tests used only the typed subset. The study gave a list of 150 to 200 TCR beta chains associated with cytomegalovirus. The cohort was sequenced for TCR beta chains only, and without alpha or paired-chain data the features that could be detected were limited. In a later analysis, HLA-associated TCR beta chains showed more clonal expansion and lower generation probabilities than non-associated chains that were equally common. While some public TCRs were present in many individuals, most TCR sequences turned up only very rarely across donors. According to a later analysis, parvovirus B19, influenza, CMV and Epstein-Barr virus appeared linked to several top co-occurrence clusters. Correlated functional status among segregating V segments might be attributable to linkage disequilibrium, but an unknown experimental factor could not be ruled out. In a later analysis, TCR association rates were found to vary across HLA loci, with the most associated TCRs seen for DRB1 alleles and the fewest for HLA-C alleles. A few of the identified cytomegalovirus-associated TCR beta chains were confirmed in vitro to be specific for cytomegalovirus antigens. In a later genetic analysis, a missense DCLRE1C variant was associated with V-gene and J-gene trimming of TCR beta chains, and the association was replicated in an independent cohort. A further reported finding was that TCR beta sequences accurately predicted the HLA-A and HLA-B alleles for most subjects in the first cohort. The classifier was reported to diagnose cytomegalovirus status with high specificity and sensitivity in both the original cohort and the validation cohort. The 87-base-pair reads could not distinguish some IMGT-functional V segments, including TRBV6-2 and TRBV6-3, so those segments were excluded. The only immune exposure information available for the cohort was CMV serostatus. When HLA alleles, especially DR and DQ, strongly co-occurred, attributing TCR associations to individual alleles was difficult. Presence/absence analyses assumed roughly uniform sequencing depth across donors, an assumption that may not hold. Specific HLA alleles were associated with 15,000 to 20,000 TCR beta sequences at a false discovery rate of 0.05 in a later analysis. A cluster of highly shared sequence variants was judged likely to be a technical artifact of the sequencing pipeline.

As to this clone: It has no known antigen specificity. No base-level quality is on record; no much larger clone is a single base apart.

Library generation was performed with the immunoSEQ multiplex PCR assay. For the multiplex PCR, a mixture combining 60 forward primers for TCR Vbeta segments and 13 reverse primers for TCR Jbeta segments was used. Amplification of the CDR3 region of rearranged TCR beta genes was performed with a multiplex PCR assay on genomic DNA. Amplified TCR beta libraries were sequenced as 87-base-pair reads on the Illumina HiSeq System. Per the original workflow: A later analysis tallied roughly 78 million unique TCR beta chains across the 666 repertoires, and some 10 million of those chains were shared by two or more donors. To remove PCR and sequencing errors, raw reads were error-corrected and collapsed into unique sequences using a nearest-neighbor algorithm that merged closely related sequences. Alignment of CDR3 sequences to IMGT reference sequences was used to assign V, D and J gene segments. For a sequence to be retained, a match of at least six nucleotides was required to both a V gene segment and a J gene segment. A rearrangement was called productive if the CDR3 had no stop codons and remained in frame with V and J, and every other rearrangement was called non-productive. CDR3 was defined according to IMGT convention as the region running from the second conserved V-encoded cysteine to the conserved J-encoded phenylalanine. The earlier analysis of around 640 of the donors excluded sequences that lacked an unambiguous match to a single V gene segment. In an earlier analysis of 587 of the donors, V segments were called functional above 56.7% productive rearrangements and were called segregating when the between-donor standard deviation exceeded 5%. A statistical classification framework was built for diagnosing cytomegalovirus status from the catalog of TCR beta chain sequences. V and J gene assignment, in a later analysis, came from comparing TCR nucleotide sequences with IMGT/GENE-DB human TR gene sequences. A later analysis assigned CDR3 sequences and most-parsimonious VDJ recombination scenarios with the TCRdist pipeline. In a later analysis, each TCR beta chain was defined by its CDR3 amino acid sequence together with its V-gene family, and reads without a unique V-gene family were excluded. As a way to deal with suspected cross-contamination and a sequencing artifact, a later analysis dropped more than 500 nucleotide sequences that were highly shared and had low generation probability. In a later analysis, a clonal expansion index was calculated for each public chain from normalized within-repertoire ranks of inferred template counts. In a later analysis, generation probabilities were computed using a VDJ recombination model fitted to out-of-frame rearrangements, and the results were checked against IGoR. In a later analysis, hypergeometric tests were used to score TCR-TCR, TCR-HLA and TCR-CMV co-occurrence, with a repertoire-size bias correction applied to TCR pairs. To estimate false discovery rates, a later analysis permuted the HLA or CMV assignments 20 times. In a later analysis, co-occurring TCRs were grouped with DBSCAN, and TCRdist sequence similarity was added when clustering was performed within HLA-allele-positive subsets. Co-occurrence clustering excluded repertoires with fewer than 30,000 or more than 120,000 public chains, plus five with anomalous nucleotide sharing. What TCRdb holds here is the immuneACCESS table cut down to in-frame rearrangements. Part of the clones is not present; checked against another copy, under half of the missing clones reflect an unresolved V gene, and the others are unexplained. V and J calls and clone size come straight from that table; D and trimming were deduced from the DNA. The table for this sample lists about 120,000 clones; approximately 80% of them were counted only once. The leading ten clones occupy over 0.2% of the sample.

The specimen was PBMCs. The chain is made from TRBV7-2 and TRBJ2-3, and 7 junctional nucleotides match TRBD2. The sequence was obtained from a man between 50 and 59 years old in good health and CMV-seronegative. CDR3 protein: CASSLSGDRTDTQYF. At the DNA level, the sequence is TGTGCCAGCAGCCTAAGCGGGGATCGCACAGATACGCAGTATTTT.